The subject of this entry is one T cell receptor beta chain. The antigen is unknown. Sequencing used immunoSEQ multiplex PCR; TCRdb keeps in-frame clones, though not all of them. This table has about 140,000 clones, 70% to 90% appearing once. The data were taken from a study of T cell responses to AZD1222 COVID-19 vaccine. Study-wide results and limits: Clonal diversity was possibly underestimated; the donors were predominantly white British and more often female. When two AZD1222 doses had been given, Spike-specific TCR breadth and depth rose. The study identified only a handful of AZD1222 recipients as seropositive at baseline. Repertoires were sampled only after the peak T cell response.

The germline V gene has CDR1 LNHDA and CDR2 SQIVND (reference sequence). V trimming: 7 bases; J trimming: 4 bases; junction bases outside the gene matches: 8. The CDR3 has 16 residues. The input for sequencing was peripheral blood, taken on day 0 of AZD1222 vaccination. This TCR was recovered from an adult in good health. The V gene is TRBV19, the J gene TRBJ2-1; 12 positions match TRBD2. The CDR3 here is CASTRTGTSGYNEQFF. CDR3 bases: TGTGCCAGTACCCGAACCGGGACTAGCGGGTACAATGAGCAGTTCTTC.